These 5 T cell receptor beta chains originate from one sample sequenced in a study of cytomegalovirus exposure and HLA in healthy donors. This PCR relied on a set of 60 Vbeta primers and 13 Jbeta primers. Using immunoSEQ multiplex PCR, the repertoire was profiled, and TCRdb retains in-frame clones only, with some absent. The sample yields 90,000 to 110,000 clones, about 83% seen once. The sample taken for sequencing was PBMCs. Receptors were obtained from a man aged 18 to 30 in good health and CMV-seronegative.

V usage is TRBV7-9 and J usage is TRBJ1-1, with D possibly being TRBD1 (5 bases). The CDR3 runs 14 residues. The germline CDR1 and CDR2 sequences are SEHNR and FQNEAQ (reference sequence). The V and J ends lost 5 bases and 1 base respectively, with 11 bases between them. The CDR3 sequence is CASSGITGNTEAFF. CDR3 in DNA: TGTGCCAGCAGCGGGATAACAGGGAACACTGAAGCTTTCTTT.

Worth noting for this clone: At the DNA level, this CDR3 is encoded by other sequences in the same sample as well. The CDR3 spells CASSRDSGSYNEQFF. CDR3 DNA: TGTGCCAGCAGCCGGGACAGCGGGTCCTACAATGAGCAGTTCTTC. The V gene is TRBV7-9, the J gene TRBJ2-1; D may be TRBD1 (7 bases). The CDR3 has 15 residues. Germline CDR1 is SEHNR and CDR2 is FQNEAQ (reference sequence). Trimming left V 5 bases short and J 1 base short, with 12 bases between.

The rearrangement joins TRBV5-6 to TRBJ2-3, with D possibly being TRBD1 (5 bases). From germline, CDR1 is SGHDT and CDR2 YYEEEE. CDR3 size: 14 residues. V was pared by 0 bases and J by 3 bases, with 8 bases between. The CDR3 DNA is TGTGCCAGCAGCTTGGTAGGGGCAACAGATACGCAGTATTTT. Encoded protein: CASSLVGATDTQYF.

V gene TRBV6-5 combines with J gene TRBJ1-2; 7 positions agree with TRBD1. CDR3 length: 16 residues. The junction had 6 bases not matched to a gene; V was cut back by 0 bases and J by 2 bases. The germline V gene has CDR1 MNHEY and CDR2 SVGAGI. CDR3 in amino acids: CASSYSWTGLNYGYTF. The CDR3 region has the DNA TGTGCCAGCAGTTACTCCTGGACAGGACTCAACTATGGCTACACCTTC.

The table lists this clone with many counts. The gene calls are TRBV7-9 and TRBJ1-2; D gene uncertain. This CDR3 is 14 amino acids long. Germline V gene lookup returns CDR1 SEHNR and CDR2 FQNEAQ (reference sequence). Trimming left V 7 bases short and J 2 bases short, with 14 bases between. This CDR3 reads CASTLQGGNYGYTF. The CDR3 DNA is TGTGCCAGCACACTCCAAGGAGGAAACTATGGCTACACCTTC.